A single sample gave rise to the 28 T cell receptor beta chains below, sequenced in a study of cytomegalovirus exposure and HLA in healthy donors. The study ran its PCR with 60 Vbeta and 13 Jbeta primers. Data came from immunoSEQ multiplex PCR; TCRdb stores just in-frame clones and leaves some out. This table holds 160,000 or so clones, roughly 80% found once. The sample taken for sequencing was PBMCs. These TCRs come from a man aged 45-65 years in good health and CMV-seropositive.

The J gene is TRBJ2-3, the V gene TRBV6-5, with a tentative D call TRBD2 (6 bases). The CDR3 has 16 residues. The V end was cut by 0 bases, the J end by 5 bases, with 15 bases between. Germline values: CDR1 MNHEY, CDR2 SVGAGI. This CDR3 is CASSYSGGTQRDTQYF. For the CDR3, the DNA is TGTGCCAGCAGTTACTCTGGGGGGACCCAAAGAGATACGCAGTATTTT.

The chain combines TRBV7-6 with TRBJ2-3; 7 nucleotides line up with TRBD2. The CDR3 runs 17 residues. V was pared by 5 bases and J by 0 bases, with 11 bases of the junction left unmatched. Germline V lookup: CDR1 SGHVS, CDR2 FNYEAQ. The CDR3 DNA reads TGTGCCAGCAGCCTGAGCCCAGCGGGACCTAGCACAGATACGCAGTATTTT. Translated, it gives CASSLSPAGPSTDTQYF.

This clone was counted only a few times. This chain joins TRBV4-1 and TRBJ2-3; TRBD2 agrees at 7 bases. J gave up 0 bases and V 2 bases, and 5 bases lay outside the gene matches. The germline V gene has CDR1 MGHRA and CDR2 YSYEKL. The CDR3 has 16 amino acids. The CDR3 nucleotides read TGCGCCAGCAGCCAACGAGCTAGCGGAAGCACAGATACGCAGTATTTT. It encodes CASSQRASGSTDTQYF.

The chain employs TRBV28 and TRBJ2-1; 8 bases agree with TRBD2. This CDR3 comprises 16 residues. The germline CDR1 and CDR2 sequences are MDHEN and SYDVKM. Trimming took 5 bases from V and 5 from J; bases not matched to a gene: 11. The CDR3: CASSPWSGSHDNEQFF. CDR3 in DNA: TGTGCCAGCAGTCCATGGAGCGGGAGTCACGACAATGAGCAGTTCTTC.

The J gene is TRBJ1-1, the V gene TRBV5-4; possibly TRBD1 for D (5 bases). V was trimmed by 4 bases and J by 7 bases, leaving 11 bases between them. Germline loops: CDR1 SGHNT, CDR2 YYREEE (reference sequence). The CDR3 spans 12 residues. The DNA for the CDR3 is TGTGCCAGCAGCCGGGGGACCTATGAAGCTTTCTTT. As protein: CASSRGTYEAFF.

The chain has TRBV28 and TRBJ2-7; D is undetermined. Trimming pared 3 bases from V and 7 bases from J, leaving 13 bases between. The CDR3 sequence is 13 residues long. CDR1 MDHEN and CDR2 SYDVKM come from the germline V gene. The CDR3 loop reads CASSLGPAGEQYF. The CDR3 nucleotides read TGTGCCAGCAGTTTGGGCCCTGCTGGGGAGCAGTACTTC.

The chain is built from TRBV30 and TRBJ1-1; 9 bases align to TRBD1. J was trimmed by 6 bases and V by 5 bases; bases with no gene match: 16. Germline CDR1 is GTSNPN and CDR2 is SVGIG (reference sequence). There are 16 residues in the CDR3. The CDR3 nucleotides read TGTGCCTGGGCTCCTCGGACAGGGGACGTTCGCTCTGAAGCTTTCTTT. Translated: CAWAPRTGDVRSEAFF.

This clone occurred once. V is TRBV28 and J is TRBJ2-5; no clear D gene. The J call is uncertain, as TRBJ2-7 better fits the DNA end. CDR1 and CDR2 from the germline V gene are MDHEN and SYDVKM. The CDR3 spans 13 residues. The CDR3 bases are TGTGCCAGCAGTTTGAACTACATTTCCGAGCAGTACTTC. Amino acids: CASSLNYISEQYF.

This chain's CDR3 is CASGTSGQETQYF. In DNA, the CDR3 is TGCGCCAGCGGGACTAGCGGACAAGAGACCCAGTACTTC. The chain combines TRBV5-1 with TRBJ2-5; TRBD2 aligns across 11 bases. The V gene's germline CDR1 is SGHRS and CDR2 YFSETQ. The CDR3 length is 13 residues. The V segment lost 7 bases and the J segment 2 bases; nucleotides outside the gene matches: 1. Complete variable domain (other parts from reference TRBV5-1 and TRBJ2-5): KAGVTQTPRYLIKTRGQQVTLSCSPISGHRSVSWYQQTPGQGLQFLFEYFSETQRNKGNFPGRFSGRQFSNSRSEMNVSTLELGDSALYLCASGTSGQETQYFGPGTRLLVL.

CDR3 nucleotides: TGTGCCAGCAGCTACGGACAGGTTAGGAGCACAGATACGCAGTATTTT. Translated: CASSYGQVRSTDTQYF. The V and J genes are TRBV13 and TRBJ2-3; TRBD1 matches 7 bases. The CDR3 length is 16 residues. J lost 0 bases, V lost 4 bases, and 7 bases had no gene match. CDR1 and CDR2 from the germline V gene are PRHDT and FYEKMQ (reference sequence).

The chain links TRBV30 to TRBJ2-1, with TRBD2 as a possible D gene (7 bases). Trimming left V 7 bases short and J 5 bases short, with 21 bases between. The CDR3 extends over 15 amino acids. Looked up from germline, CDR1 is GTSNPN and CDR2 is SVGIG (reference sequence). In DNA, the CDR3 is TGTGCCTCGAGAAGGGGGGGGGCCAGAAACAATGAGCAGTTCTTC. Protein product: CASRRGGARNNEQFF.

J is TRBJ1-5 and V is TRBV28; D may be TRBD1 (6 bases). Trimming shortened V by 8 bases and J by 3 bases, and 14 bases separated the two germline ends. The CDR3 extends over 14 amino acids. The germline CDR1 and CDR2 sequences are MDHEN and SYDVKM. The CDR3 DNA reads TGTGCCAGCCAAGGACAGAACCCCAATCAGCCCCAGCATTTT. It encodes CASQGQNPNQPQHF.

Here the CDR3 reads CASSEAVVPGLSNQPQHF. Here the CDR3 DNA reads TGTGCCAGCAGTGAAGCTGTGGTCCCGGGGTTAAGCAATCAGCCCCAGCATTTT. The chain recombines TRBV6-1 with TRBJ1-5; D uncertain. The CDR3 runs to 18 residues. Trimming took off 0 bases at V and 1 base at J, with 16 bases between the two ends. Germline V CDR1 and CDR2: MNHNS, SASEGT.

The CDR3 protein is CASSSAALSGANVLTF. The DNA of the CDR3 is TGTGCCAGCAGCTCCGCGGCCCTCTCTGGGGCCAACGTCCTGACTTTC. This chain links TRBV7-9 with TRBJ2-6; the D is unclear. The CDR3 consists of 16 residues. Trimming removed 4 bases at V and 0 bases at J, with 10 bases between. Germline V gene data show CDR1 as SEHNR and CDR2 as FQNEAQ (reference sequence).

The V gene is TRBV20-1, the J gene TRBJ2-7; no definite D call. CDR3 size: 11 residues. V was trimmed by 4 bases and J by 2 bases, leaving 6 bases between them. The germline gives CDR1 DFQATT, CDR2 SNEGSKA (reference sequence). This CDR3 is CSATQTYEQYF. CDR3 nucleotide sequence: TGCAGTGCTACGCAGACCTACGAGCAGTACTTC.

The rearrangement links TRBV5-1 to TRBJ2-3; 9 bases match TRBD2. Germline CDR1 reads SGHRS; CDR2 reads YFSETQ. This CDR3 contains 16 residues. J gave up 0 bases and V 4 bases, and 6 bases lay outside the gene matches. CDR3: CASSAGGLASTDTQYF. DNA for the CDR3: TGCGCCAGCAGCGCCGGAGGACTAGCGAGCACAGATACGCAGTATTTT.

V gene TRBV11-2 combines with J gene TRBJ2-5; 13 bases match TRBD2. Per the germline V gene, CDR1 is SGHAT and CDR2 is FQNNGV. V gave up 3 bases and J gave up 3 bases; unmatched junction bases: 1. The CDR3 spans 15 residues. The CDR3 bases are TGTGCCAGCAGCTTCGGACTAGCGGGAGAAGAGACCCAGTACTTC. This encodes CASSFGLAGEETQYF.

The chain recombines TRBV28 with TRBJ2-1; TRBD2 matches at 7 bases. CDR1 is MDHEN, CDR2 SYDVKM, per germline. V shed 5 bases, J shed 9 bases, and the junction held 7 bases outside the gene matches. The CDR3 sequence is 13 residues long. The CDR3 DNA is TGTGCCAGCAGTAGGGCGGGAGTTAGTGAGCAGTTCTTC. It yields the protein CASSRAGVSEQFF.

This chain links TRBV19 with TRBJ1-2; 8 bases map to TRBD1. There are 14 residues in the CDR3. The trim removed 5 bases at V and 3 bases at J, leaving 5 bases unmatched. Germline CDR1 reads LNHDA; CDR2 reads SQIVND (reference sequence). In DNA, the CDR3 is TGTGCCAGTAGTCGACAGGGGTCGGACTATGGCTACACCTTC. Translating gives CASSRQGSDYGYTF.

The gene calls are TRBV7-2 and TRBJ2-3; tentative D call: TRBD2 (5 bases). The germline CDR1 and CDR2 sequences are SGHTA and FQGNSA. The CDR3 is 13 amino acids. The V gene lost 5 bases and the J gene lost 5 bases, with 11 bases spanning the gap. In DNA form, the CDR3 reads TGTGCCAGCAGCCGGGCCGGAGGAGATACGCAGTATTTT. As protein: CASSRAGGDTQYF.

This chain links TRBV15 with TRBJ2-2, with a weak D call TRBD1 (5 bases). V lost 3 bases and J 0 bases, leaving 11 bases between the germline ends. Per the germline V gene, CDR1 is LNHNV and CDR2 is YYDKDF (reference sequence). There are 16 residues in the CDR3. This CDR3 is CATSRRLGANTGELFF. CDR3 nucleotide sequence: TGTGCCACCAGCAGGAGGCTAGGGGCGAACACCGGGGAGCTGTTTTTT. Full variable domain (outside the CDR3, taken from reference TRBV15 and TRBJ2-2): DAMVIQNPRYQVTQFGKPVTLSCSQTLNHNVMYWYQQKSSQAPKLLFHYYDKDFNNEADTPDNFQSRRPNTSFCFLDIRSPGLGDTAMYLCATSRRLGANTGELFFGEGSRLTVL.

This chain connects TRBV9 to TRBJ2-5; weak D call: TRBD2 (6 bases). The germline V gene encodes CDR1 SGDLS and CDR2 YYNGEE. The CDR3 loop spans 15 amino acids. V was pared by 4 bases and J by 5 bases, with 18 bases between. CDR3 sequence (DNA): TGTGCCAGCAGCCAGGCCCTGCGAGGGAGGGAGACCCAGTACTTC. Translation gives CASSQALRGRETQYF.

The chain links TRBV2 to TRBJ2-7; 8 bases are shared with TRBD1. With V trimmed by 9 bases and J by 1 base, 8 bases remained unmatched. Germline V gives CDR1 SNHLY, CDR2 FYNNEI. The CDR3 has 14 residues. CDR3 bases: TGTGCCAGGGGGACAGGTTCTAGATCCTACGAGCAGTACTTC. Its protein product is CARGTGSRSYEQYF.

This rearrangement joins TRBV28 to TRBJ2-7; D is perhaps TRBD2 (5 bases). Looked up from germline, CDR1 is MDHEN and CDR2 is SYDVKM. This CDR3 contains 12 residues. Trimming pared 8 bases from V and 7 bases from J, leaving 15 bases between. For the CDR3, the DNA is TGTGCCAGCCTTAAAGAGGGTTTAGAGCAGTACTTC. Amino acids: CASLKEGLEQYF.

Regarding this clone: Different DNA sequences within this sample yield the same CDR3. The chain employs TRBV2 and TRBJ2-7; D call uncertain. The V end lost 4 bases, the J end lost 4 bases, and 5 bases lay between the germline ends. The CDR3 is made up of 11 amino acids. The germline V gene has CDR1 SNHLY and CDR2 FYNNEI. The CDR3 reads CASSVEYEQYF. For the CDR3, the DNA is TGTGCCAGCAGTGTCGAGTACGAGCAGTACTTC. Combining the CDR3 with reference TRBV2 and TRBJ2-7 gives the whole variable domain EPEVTQTPSHQVTQMGQEVILRCVPISNHLYFYWYRQILGQKVEFLVSFYNNEISEKSEIFDDQFSVERPDGSNFTLKIRSTKLEDSAMYFCASSVEYEQYFGPGTRLTVT.

The chain employs TRBV9 and TRBJ1-3; TRBD1 agrees at 8 bases. The V and J ends lost 4 bases and 3 bases, in that order; junction bases with no gene match: 6. The CDR3 is made up of 15 amino acids. The germline CDR1 and CDR2 sequences are SGDLS and YYNGEE. The CDR3 region has the DNA TGTGCCAGCAGCCCAGGACAGGGACTTGGAAACACCATATATTTT. Residues: CASSPGQGLGNTIYF. Variable domain in full (rest from reference TRBV9 and TRBJ1-3): DSGVTQTPKHLITATGQRVTLRCSPRSGDLSVYWYQQSLDQGLQFLIQYYNGEERAKGNILERFSAQQFPDLHSELNLSSLELGDSALYFCASSPGQGLGNTIYFGEGSWLTVV.

A few counts support this clone. J is TRBJ2-2 and V is TRBV2; D is uncertain. V was shortened by 1 base and J by 2 bases, with 8 bases between the two germline ends. CDR1 SNHLY and CDR2 FYNNEI come from the germline V gene. The CDR3 loop spans 15 amino acids. CDR3 DNA: TGTGCCAGCAGTGAAGTGTTGACTAACACCGGGGAGCTGTTTTTT. It is translated as CASSEVLTNTGELFF. Filled out from reference TRBV2 and TRBJ2-2, the complete variable domain reads EPEVTQTPSHQVTQMGQEVILRCVPISNHLYFYWYRQILGQKVEFLVSFYNNEISEKSEIFDDQFSVERPDGSNFTLKIRSTKLEDSAMYFCASSEVLTNTGELFFGEGSRLTVL.

V gene TRBV5-6 combines with J gene TRBJ1-2, with 7 bases lining up with TRBD1. CDR1 is SGHDT, CDR2 YYEEEE, per germline. V lost 3 bases to trimming and J lost 6 bases; unmatched junction nucleotides: 17. This CDR3 comprises 17 residues. The CDR3 sequence is CASSSLGGHLPSNGYTF. CDR3 nucleotides: TGTGCCAGCAGCTCCTTAGGGGGCCACCTCCCATCGAATGGCTACACCTTC.